Given below is one T cell receptor (beta chain) in context. Its antigen is unknown. CDR1 SGHNT and CDR2 YYREEE come from the germline V gene (reference sequence). CDR3 length: 15 residues. The V segment lost 1 base and the J segment 3 bases; nucleotides outside the gene matches: 0. This entry comes from a study of T cell responses to AZD1222 COVID-19 vaccine. The wider study: Pooled samples include second doses given at about 4 or 12 weeks. Whole-study results and caveats: At study baseline, merely over 5 AZD1222 recipients were seropositive. Every sample of the repertoires postdated the peak T cell response. Donors were largely white British and mainly female; clonal diversity was possibly underestimated.

Generated by immunoSEQ multiplex PCR, the TCRdb table keeps only in-frame clones and is missing some. The data show some 110,000 clones, 80% to 85% seen once. This chain connects TRBV5-4 to TRBJ2-5; 13 positions match TRBD2. The clonotype comes from an adult in good health. Sequencing was performed on peripheral blood, taken on day 0 of AZD1222 vaccination. The CDR3 DNA reads as TGTGCCAGCAGCTTGACTAGCGGGGGGGAAGAGACCCAGTACTTC. Translated: CASSLTSGGEETQYF. The complete variable domain, with remaining parts taken from reference TRBV5-4 and TRBJ2-5, reads ETGVTQSPTHLIKTRGQQVTLRCSSQSGHNTVSWYQQALGQGPQFIFQYYREEENGRGNFPPRFSGLQFPNYSSELNVNALELDDSALYLCASSLTSGGEETQYFGPGTRLLVL.